A single sample gave rise to the 12 T cell receptor beta chains below, sequenced in a study of T cell responses to AZD1222 COVID-19 vaccine. Sequencing used immunoSEQ multiplex PCR; TCRdb keeps in-frame clones, though not all of them. The sample has about 140,000 clones; 90% to 95% are singletons. The specimen comprised peripheral blood, sampled 28 days after the second AZD1222 dose. The receptors here all came from an adult who received the AZD1222 COVID-19 vaccine.

The V gene is TRBV5-6, the J gene TRBJ1-1; 8 positions agree with TRBD1. This CDR3 is 15 amino acids long. J lost 6 bases, V lost 1 base, and 8 bases had no gene match. CDR1 SGHDT and CDR2 YYEEEE come from the germline V gene. CDR3 sequence (DNA): TGTGCCAGCAGCTTGACCGGGACAGGAGAATCTGAAGCTTTCTTT. This encodes CASSLTGTGESEAFF.

This clone showed up just once. The V call is TRBV28, the J call TRBJ2-7; D not resolved. The V gene's germline CDR1 is MDHEN and CDR2 SYDVKM. The ends were cut back, 5 bases at V and 5 bases at J, with 10 bases in the middle. CDR3 length: 12 amino acids. The CDR3 nucleotides are TGTGCCAGCAGTAACCTCTTGGACGAGCAGTACTTC. It translates to CASSNLLDEQYF.

CDR3 protein: CASSPDRSNQPQHF. In nucleotides, the CDR3 is TGTGCCAGCAGCCCCGACAGGTCCAATCAGCCCCAGCATTTT. The chain has TRBV5-5 and TRBJ1-5, with D possibly TRBD1 on 6 matching bases. The germline gives CDR1 SGHKS, CDR2 YYEKEE (reference sequence). The CDR3 is 14 amino acids. V was shortened by 4 bases and J by 3 bases, with 11 bases between the two germline ends.

The V call is TRBV19, the J call TRBJ2-4, with unresolved D. Trimming shortened V by 4 bases and J by 2 bases, and 9 bases separated the two germline ends. There are 14 residues in the CDR3. Looked up from germline, CDR1 is LNHDA and CDR2 is SQIVND (reference sequence). The CDR3 reads CASSTDISKNIQYF. The CDR3 DNA reads TGTGCCAGTAGTACAGACATCTCCAAAAACATTCAGTACTTC.

The chain carries TRBV12-3 or TRBV12-4 and TRBJ2-7, with 9 bases that match TRBD1. V shed 8 bases, J shed 0 bases, and the junction held 2 bases outside the gene matches. The CDR3 is 13 amino acids. CDR3 residues: CASRTGASYEQYF. The CDR3 nucleotides read TGTGCCAGCCGGACAGGGGCCTCCTACGAGCAGTACTTC.

The V and J genes are TRBV9 and TRBJ1-1; D is possibly TRBD1 (6 bases). CDR1 and CDR2 (germline): SGDLS, YYNGEE. V lost 0 bases, J lost 0 bases, and 9 bases lay in between. This CDR3 spans 15 amino acids. The CDR3 sequence is CASSVGDTMNTEAFF. DNA for the CDR3: TGTGCCAGCAGCGTAGGGGACACCATGAACACTGAAGCTTTCTTT.

The chain is built from TRBV2 and TRBJ1-1; the D gene is possibly TRBD1 (5 bases). CDR3 size: 13 residues. V dropped 6 bases and J dropped 2 bases, with 10 bases sitting between them. Germline V gene lookup returns CDR1 SNHLY and CDR2 FYNNEI. The CDR3 spells CASSNGANTEAFF. DNA of the CDR3: TGTGCCAGCAGCAACGGGGCAAACACTGAAGCTTTCTTT.

The chain links TRBV4-3 to TRBJ2-4; D tentatively fits TRBD1 or TRBD2 (5 bases each). The CDR3 contains 13 residues. V was shortened by 1 base and J by 11 bases, with 12 bases between the two germline ends. The germline CDR1 and CDR2 sequences are LGHNA and YSLEER. The CDR3 DNA reads TGCGCCAGCAGCCAAGTTATAAGGGACCTTCAGTACTTC. Translated, it gives CASSQVIRDLQYF.

The chain employs TRBV13 and TRBJ2-7; D is perhaps TRBD1 or TRBD2 (5 bases each). V shed 5 bases and J shed 4 bases, with 15 bases lying between them. CDR3 length: 14 amino acids. The germline gives CDR1 PRHDT, CDR2 FYEKMQ (reference sequence). This CDR3 is CASSGTENTYEQYF. The CDR3, as DNA: TGTGCCAGCAGCGGGACGGAAAATACTTACGAGCAGTACTTC. The full variable domain, with the rest looked up from reference TRBV13 and TRBJ2-7, is AAGVIQSPRHLIKEKRETATLKCYPIPRHDTVYWYQQGPGQDPQFLISFYEKMQSDKGSIPDRFSAQQFSDYHSELNMSSLELGDSALYFCASSGTENTYEQYFGPGTRLTVT.

CDR3 in DNA: TGTGCCAGCAGCTCAGCGGGAGGGCCATCCTACGAGCAGTACTTC. It specifies CASSSAGGPSYEQYF. The chain uses TRBV13 and TRBJ2-7; 10 positions match TRBD2. The V gene's germline CDR1 is PRHDT and CDR2 FYEKMQ (reference sequence). This CDR3 spans 15 amino acids. V was clipped by 4 bases and J by 1 base; unmatched bases: 4.

J is TRBJ1-2 and V is TRBV7-9, with unresolved D. The germline V and J ends were trimmed by 4 bases and 0 bases, with 9 bases remaining between them. This CDR3 is built from 14 residues. Looked up from germline, CDR1 is SEHNR and CDR2 is FQNEAQ (reference sequence). The CDR3 loop reads CASSSEASNYGYTF. The CDR3 DNA follows: TGTGCCAGCAGCTCAGAGGCCTCTAACTATGGCTACACCTTC.

This chain joins TRBV27 and TRBJ2-2; TRBD1 matches at 8 bases. This CDR3 is 19 amino acids long. J was trimmed by 6 bases and V by 2 bases; bases with no gene match: 17. Germline V gene sequence: CDR1 MNHEY, CDR2 SMNVEV (reference sequence). The CDR3 DNA is TGTGCCAGCAGTTTAGTGATCGGGACAGGTCGTGTTAAGGCCGGGGAGCTGTTTTTT. It codes for CASSLVIGTGRVKAGELFF.